These 24 T cell receptor beta chains came from one sample sequenced in a study of T-cell memory formation after mild COVID-19. TCRdb re-derived calls from the 5' RACE reads in MiXCR, one entry per CDR3 protein. The sample holds around 27,000 distinct CDR3 sequences, 7.4% seen once. Sequencing was done on a sample of PBMCs or a T cell subset sorted from them (not recorded which). The receptors come from an adult woman who had mild COVID-19 (a few samples of this study predate the infection). Cell type and time point are not known.

There are a few counts of this clonotype. The J gene is TRBJ1-1, the V gene TRBV9, with D possibly being TRBD1 (6 bases). The length of the CDR3 is 13 residues. V lost 7 bases, J lost 4 bases, and 14 bases lay in between. From germline, CDR1 is SGDLS and CDR2 YYNGEE. The CDR3 region is CASGKGVGTEAFF. For the CDR3, the DNA is TGTGCCAGCGGCAAGGGGGTGGGCACTGAAGCTTTCTTT.

This clonotype was counted at least ten times. This chain links TRBV7-2 with TRBJ2-5, with TRBD1 as a possible D gene (5 bases). There are 17 residues in the CDR3. The V gene lost 1 base and the J gene lost 3 bases, with 18 bases spanning the gap. Germline V gene sequence: CDR1 SGHTA, CDR2 FQGNSA. The DNA of the CDR3 is TGTGCCAGCAGCTTAGGGGCAGGGTCCGGTTTAAAAGAGACCCAGTACTTC. Amino acids: CASSLGAGSGLKETQYF.

The table lists this clonotype with many counts. The rearrangement uses TRBV2 and TRBJ1-3; D gene ambiguous. The germline CDR1 and CDR2 sequences are SNHLY and FYNNEI. With 6 bases removed from V and 0 bases from J, the gap between germline ends came to 15 bases. The CDR3 runs 16 residues. The CDR3 DNA reads TGTGCCAGCAGAGATACTGGGTTCATCTCTGGAAACACCATATATTTT. Protein product: CASRDTGFISGNTIYF.

At least ten counts were recorded for this clonotype. V usage is TRBV5-1 and J usage is TRBJ2-1; 7 bases match TRBD2. The CDR3 is 15 amino acids. J was trimmed by 7 bases and V by 4 bases; bases with no gene match: 11. Germline V gene lookup returns CDR1 SGHRS and CDR2 YFSETQ. This CDR3 reads CASSVLGRAGNEQFF. The CDR3 DNA follows: TGCGCCAGCAGCGTCCTTGGGAGGGCCGGGAATGAGCAGTTCTTC.

This clonotype has ten or more counts. The chain combines TRBV7-3 with TRBJ1-1, with D hard to call. Per the germline V gene, CDR1 is SGHTA and CDR2 is FQGTGA. Trimming removed 5 bases from V and 2 bases from J, with 9 bases in between. The CDR3 loop spans 13 amino acids. The CDR3 sequence: CASSNGPNTEAFF. The CDR3 DNA reads as TGTGCCAGCAGCAACGGACCTAACACTGAAGCTTTCTTT.

This clonotype showed up many times. This chain connects TRBV15 to TRBJ1-2; D is perhaps TRBD1 (5 bases). V lost 0 bases, J lost 2 bases, and 13 bases lay in between. The length of the CDR3 is 16 residues. Germline lookup yields CDR1 LNHNV and CDR2 YYDKDF (reference sequence). CDR3 coding DNA: TGTGCCACCAGCAGAGATTTAGCGGGGGTGAACTATGGCTACACCTTC. It yields the protein CATSRDLAGVNYGYTF.

This clonotype was detected many times. This chain connects TRBV20-1 to TRBJ2-2, with D perhaps matching TRBD1 or TRBD2 (5 bases each). Trimming cost V 6 bases and J 3 bases, with 17 bases left between them. Germline assignment: CDR1 DFQATT and CDR2 SNEGSKA (reference sequence). The CDR3 loop spans 15 amino acids. The CDR3 protein is CSALGKRGYTGELFF. CDR3 nucleotide sequence: TGCAGTGCGCTAGGAAAGAGGGGCTACACCGGGGAGCTGTTTTTT.

This clonotype was counted many times. The V gene is TRBV5-4, the J gene TRBJ1-2; maybe TRBD1 (5 bases). In germline, CDR1 is SGHNT, CDR2 YYREEE (reference sequence). V was clipped by 0 bases and J by 4 bases, with 10 bases between them. The CDR3 loop spans 14 amino acids. The CDR3 coding sequence is TGTGCCAGCAGCTTGGCTTTAACAGGCTATGGCTACACCTTC. This translates into CASSLALTGYGYTF.

This clonotype has at least ten counts. The V gene is TRBV2, the J gene TRBJ1-3, with 9 nucleotides matching TRBD1. The CDR3 extends over 15 amino acids. The junction had 3 bases not matched to a gene; V was cut back by 6 bases and J by 0 bases. The germline V gene encodes CDR1 SNHLY and CDR2 FYNNEI. CDR3 in amino acids: CASRTDRGSGNTIYF. CDR3 nucleotides: TGTGCCAGCAGGACGGACAGGGGCTCTGGAAACACCATATATTTT.

This clonotype was observed at least ten times. Here the CDR3 DNA reads TGTGCCAGCAGCTTCTATATCGTCCCGACAGGGTGGACCTACAATGAGCAGTTCTTC. This translates into CASSFYIVPTGWTYNEQFF. V gene TRBV5-5 combines with J gene TRBJ2-1; 7 positions agree with TRBD1. This CDR3 is built from 19 residues. V was pared by 2 bases and J by 2 bases, with 16 bases of the junction left unmatched. CDR1 is SGHKS, CDR2 YYEKEE, per germline (reference sequence).

This clonotype is medium-sized. CDR3 region: CASSFGLRDQETQYF. DNA for the CDR3: TGTGCCAGCAGCTTCGGTTTAAGAGACCAAGAGACCCAGTACTTC. This rearrangement joins TRBV7-8 to TRBJ2-5; unclear D gene. The CDR3 totals 15 residues. Germline assignment: CDR1 SGHVS and CDR2 FQNEAQ. V was clipped by 3 bases and J by 0 bases, with 11 bases between them.

The J gene is TRBJ1-5, the V gene TRBV10-3; 9 nucleotides align to TRBD1. V lost 4 bases, J lost 3 bases, and 4 bases stayed unmatched. The CDR3 consists of 15 residues. From germline, CDR1 is ENHRY and CDR2 SYGVKD. The CDR3 reads CAISGGTGYNQPQHF. DNA for the CDR3: TGTGCCATCAGTGGAGGGACAGGGTACAATCAGCCCCAGCATTTT.

This clonotype occurred many times. The chain is built from TRBV5-1 and TRBJ2-5; 8 bases map to TRBD1. The CDR3 runs 13 residues. Germline trimming cut 4 bases from V and 5 bases from J; bases unmatched to any gene: 4. CDR1 is SGHRS, CDR2 YFSETQ, per germline. The CDR3 DNA follows: TGCGCCAGCAGCCCCACAGGGGGGGAGACCCAGTACTTC. It translates to CASSPTGGETQYF.

Ten or more counts support this clonotype. The chain recombines TRBV7-2 with TRBJ2-3; perhaps TRBD2 as D (5 bases). CDR1 SGHTA and CDR2 FQGNSA come from the germline V gene. This CDR3 is 16 amino acids long. V was clipped by 4 bases and J by 0 bases, with 14 bases between them. The CDR3: CASSSGINPSTDTQYF. The CDR3 DNA sequence: TGTGCCAGCAGCTCCGGGATCAACCCTAGCACAGATACGCAGTATTTT.

This clonotype was counted many times. The chain joins TRBV9 to TRBJ2-5; 12 nucleotides match TRBD1. V dropped 4 bases and J dropped 7; count of bases not matched to a gene: 8. The CDR3 runs 15 residues. Germline V lookup: CDR1 SGDLS, CDR2 YYNGEE. CDR3 sequence: CASSQGQGARGTQYF. The CDR3, as DNA: TGTGCCAGCAGCCAGGGACAGGGGGCGCGCGGGACCCAGTACTTC.

CDR3 protein: CASSQLPGRGYTF. CDR3 DNA sequence: TGCGCCAGCAGCCAATTACCGGGACGTGGCTACACCTTC. This sequence joins TRBV5-1 and TRBJ1-2, with D perhaps matching TRBD1 (5 bases). Germline loops: CDR1 SGHRS, CDR2 YFSETQ. The CDR3 totals 13 residues. Trimming took 4 bases from V and 7 from J, leaving 14 bases between them. Full variable domain (outside the CDR3, taken from reference TRBV5-1 and TRBJ1-2): KAGVTQTPRYLIKTRGQQVTLSCSPISGHRSVSWYQQTPGQGLQFLFEYFSETQRNKGNFPGRFSGRQFSNSRSEMNVSTLELGDSALYLCASSQLPGRGYTFGSGTRLTVV.

This clonotype came up many times. The V gene is TRBV6-2 or TRBV6-3, the J gene TRBJ1-6, with D possibly matching TRBD1 (5 bases). With 0 bases removed from V and 9 bases from J, the gap between germline ends came to 6 bases. The germline CDR1 and CDR2 sequences are MNHEY and SVGEGT. CDR3 size: 13 residues. CDR3 sequence: CASSYSGTSPLHF. The CDR3 DNA reads as TGTGCCAGCAGTTACTCGGGGACTTCACCCCTCCACTTT.

This clonotype was detected many times. The CDR3 nucleotides read TGTGCCAGCAGTGCCTGGTTAGACTCCTCCTACGAGCAGTACTTC. Translated: CASSAWLDSSYEQYF. The V call is TRBV6-2 or TRBV6-3, the J call TRBJ2-7; D uncertain. Germline V CDR1 and CDR2: MNHEY, SVGEGT. The CDR3 runs to 15 residues. Trimming cost V 5 bases and J 0 bases, with 14 bases left between them.

Only a few counts were recorded for this clonotype. V gene TRBV12-3 or TRBV12-4 combines with J gene TRBJ1-1; possible D gene TRBD1, 6 bases. Trimming left V 1 base short and J 8 bases short, with 8 bases between. The CDR3 spans 12 residues. CDR3 region: CASSLDRAEAFF. DNA for the CDR3: TGTGCCAGCAGTTTAGACAGGGCGGAAGCTTTCTTT.

This clonotype was counted many times. J is TRBJ2-7 and V is TRBV18; 12 bases are shared with TRBD1. Trimming took 2 bases from V and 5 from J; bases not matched to a gene: 1. Germline CDR1 and CDR2: KGHSH and LQKENI. The CDR3 runs to 14 residues. This chain's CDR3 is CASSPGTGGNEQYF. CDR3 bases: TGTGCCAGCTCACCAGGGACAGGGGGCAACGAGCAGTACTTC. The full variable domain, rest sourced from reference TRBV18 and TRBJ2-7, is NAGVMQNPRHLVRRRGQEARLRCSPMKGHSHVYWYRQLPEEGLKFMVYLQKENIIDESGMPKERFSAEFPKEGPSILRIQQVVRGDSAAYFCASSPGTGGNEQYFGPGTRLTVT.

In this sample, this clonotype turned up many times. The rearrangement links TRBV4-1 to TRBJ2-7; a possible D gene is TRBD1 (6 bases). Germline loops: CDR1 MGHRA, CDR2 YSYEKL. V shed 0 bases and J shed 0 bases, with 12 bases lying between them. CDR3 length: 16 amino acids. Here the CDR3 reads CASSQDDRSGSYEQYF. The CDR3 nucleotides read TGCGCCAGCAGCCAAGACGACAGGAGTGGCTCCTACGAGCAGTACTTC.

This clonotype has a count of ten or more. This sequence joins TRBV2 and TRBJ2-5; D remains ambiguous. Deletions cut 3 bases from V and 4 bases from J, with 18 bases between. The germline gives CDR1 SNHLY, CDR2 FYNNEI. The CDR3 totals 16 residues. CDR3 bases: TGTGCCAGCAGTGAGGACCCAGGACCTGGATTAGAGACCCAGTACTTC. This translates into CASSEDPGPGLETQYF.

This clonotype was counted at least ten times. This chain joins TRBV5-1 and TRBJ1-1; D is unclear. V was cut by 0 bases and J by 4 bases, with 13 bases left in between. This CDR3 spans 15 amino acids. Per the germline V gene, CDR1 is SGHRS and CDR2 is YFSETQ. The CDR3 sequence: CASSLDAELGTEAFF. CDR3 bases: TGCGCCAGCAGCTTGGACGCGGAACTGGGCACTGAAGCTTTCTTT.

This clonotype was seen repeatedly, ten times or more. This chain links TRBV4-3 with TRBJ2-3; D remains unclear. CDR3 length: 17 amino acids. Germline loops: CDR1 LGHNA, CDR2 YSLEER. V shed 0 bases and J shed 3 bases, with 16 bases lying between them. Written as DNA, the CDR3 is TGCGCCAGCAGCCAAGAAGGAGACTTTGGCAGAACAGATACGCAGTATTTT. Encoded protein: CASSQEGDFGRTDTQYF.